This T cell receptor (beta chain) was recorded in a study of early T cells in non-severe SARS-CoV-2 infection. Attached unique molecular identifiers marked individual cDNA molecules. Via MiXCR, TCRdb re-called the 5' RACE reads, giving one row per CDR3 protein. The profile shows some 96,000 distinct CDR3 sequences, roughly 9.6% of them singletons. This CDR3 contains 15 residues. Germline V gene data show CDR1 as SGHRS and CDR2 as YFSETQ. V dropped 6 bases and J dropped 0; count of bases not matched to a gene: 7. The specimen comprised whole blood, sampled at baseline. The chain links TRBV5-1 to TRBJ1-1, with TRBD1 matching 8 bases. This sequence originates from an adult who was a healthcare worker with PCR-confirmed SARS-CoV-2 infection or an uninfected control (not recorded which). CDR3 coding DNA: TGCGCCAGCAAAGGACAGGGACCCCTGAACACTGAAGCTTTCTTT. Translating it yields CASKGQGPLNTEAFF.